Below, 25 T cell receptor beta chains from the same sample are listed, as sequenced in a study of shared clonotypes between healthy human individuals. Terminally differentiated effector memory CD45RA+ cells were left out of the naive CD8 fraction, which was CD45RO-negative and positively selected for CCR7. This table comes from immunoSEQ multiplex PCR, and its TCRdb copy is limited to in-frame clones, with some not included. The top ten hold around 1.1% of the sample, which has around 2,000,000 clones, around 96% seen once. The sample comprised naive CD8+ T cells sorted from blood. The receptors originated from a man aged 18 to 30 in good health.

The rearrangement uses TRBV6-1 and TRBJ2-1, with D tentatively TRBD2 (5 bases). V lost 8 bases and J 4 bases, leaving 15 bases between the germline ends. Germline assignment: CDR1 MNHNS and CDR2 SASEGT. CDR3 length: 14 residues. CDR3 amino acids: CASEGSLVYNEQFF. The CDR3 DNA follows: TGTGCCAGCGAGGGATCCCTGGTATACAATGAGCAGTTCTTC.

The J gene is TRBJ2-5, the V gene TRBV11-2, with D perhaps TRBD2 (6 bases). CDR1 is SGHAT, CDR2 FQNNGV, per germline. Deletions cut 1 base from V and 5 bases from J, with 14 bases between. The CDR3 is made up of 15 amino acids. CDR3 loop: CASSLAGEEAETQYF. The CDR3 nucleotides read TGTGCCAGCAGCTTAGCGGGGGAGGAGGCCGAGACCCAGTACTTC. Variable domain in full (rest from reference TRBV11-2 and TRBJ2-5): EAGVAQSPRYKIIEKRQSVAFWCNPISGHATLYWYQQILGQGPKLLIQFQNNGVVDDSQLPKDRFSAERLKGVDSTLKIQPAKLEDSAVYLCASSLAGEEAETQYFGPGTRLLVL.

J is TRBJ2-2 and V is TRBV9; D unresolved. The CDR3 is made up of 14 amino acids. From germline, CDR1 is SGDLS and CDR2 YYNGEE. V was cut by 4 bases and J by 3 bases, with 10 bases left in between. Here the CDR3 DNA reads TGTGCCAGCAGCTTCCTAAGGGACACCGGGGAGCTGTTTTTT. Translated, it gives CASSFLRDTGELFF.

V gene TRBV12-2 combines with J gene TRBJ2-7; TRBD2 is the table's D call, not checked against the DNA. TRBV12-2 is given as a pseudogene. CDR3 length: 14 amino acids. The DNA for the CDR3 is TGTGCAAGTCGCAAGGAAGCGGGAGCGGTTGAGCAGTACTTC. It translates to CASRKEAGAVEQYF.

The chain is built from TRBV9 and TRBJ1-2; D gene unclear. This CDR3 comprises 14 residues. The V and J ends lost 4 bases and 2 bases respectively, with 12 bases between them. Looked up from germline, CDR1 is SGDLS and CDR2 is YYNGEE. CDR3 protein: CASSKGMGNYGYTF. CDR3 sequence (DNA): TGTGCCAGCAGCAAAGGTATGGGGAACTATGGCTACACCTTC.

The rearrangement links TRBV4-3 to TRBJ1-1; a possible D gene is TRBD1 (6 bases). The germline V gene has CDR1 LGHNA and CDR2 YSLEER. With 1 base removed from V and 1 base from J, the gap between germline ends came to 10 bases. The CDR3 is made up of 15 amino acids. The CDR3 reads CASSQGRGGNTEAFF. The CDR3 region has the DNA TGCGCCAGCAGCCAAGGTAGGGGGGGGAACACTGAAGCTTTCTTT.

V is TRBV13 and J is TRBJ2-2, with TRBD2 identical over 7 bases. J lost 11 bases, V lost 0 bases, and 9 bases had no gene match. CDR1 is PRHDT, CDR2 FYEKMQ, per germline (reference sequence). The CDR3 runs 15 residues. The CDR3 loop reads CASSLGLGGPDELFF. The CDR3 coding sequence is TGTGCCAGCAGCTTAGGCCTGGGAGGGCCAGATGAGCTGTTTTTT.

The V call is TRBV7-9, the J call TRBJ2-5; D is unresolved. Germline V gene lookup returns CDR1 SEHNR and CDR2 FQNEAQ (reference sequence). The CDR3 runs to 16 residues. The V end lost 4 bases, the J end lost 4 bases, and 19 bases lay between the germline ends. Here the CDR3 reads CASSSPRGDVRETQYF. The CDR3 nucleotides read TGTGCCAGCAGCTCTCCCCGTGGAGATGTTCGAGAGACCCAGTACTTC. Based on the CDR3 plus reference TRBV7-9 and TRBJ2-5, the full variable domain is DTGVSQNPRHKITKRGQNVTFRCDPISEHNRLYWYRQTLGQGPEFLTYFQNEAQLEKSRLLSDRFSAERPKGSFSTLEIQRTEQGDSAMYLCASSSPRGDVRETQYFGPGTRLLVL.

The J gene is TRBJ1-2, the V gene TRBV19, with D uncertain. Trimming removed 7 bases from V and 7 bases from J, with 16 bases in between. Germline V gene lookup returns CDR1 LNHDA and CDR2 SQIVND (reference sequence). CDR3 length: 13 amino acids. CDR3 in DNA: TGTGCCAGTACCGCGATAGCTGGGTCTGGCTACACCTTC. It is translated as CASTAIAGSGYTF.

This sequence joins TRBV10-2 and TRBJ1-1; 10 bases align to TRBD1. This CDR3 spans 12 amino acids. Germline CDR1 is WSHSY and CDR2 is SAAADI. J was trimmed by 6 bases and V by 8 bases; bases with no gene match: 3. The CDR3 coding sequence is TGCGCCAGCGGGACAGGGGTGTCTGAAGCTTTCTTT. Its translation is CASGTGVSEAFF.

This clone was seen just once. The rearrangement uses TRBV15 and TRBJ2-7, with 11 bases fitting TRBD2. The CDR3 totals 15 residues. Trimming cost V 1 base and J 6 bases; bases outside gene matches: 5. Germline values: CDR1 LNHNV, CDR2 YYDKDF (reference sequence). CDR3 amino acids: CATSRVLAGAPEQYF. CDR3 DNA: TGTGCCACCAGCAGAGTACTAGCGGGAGCCCCCGAGCAGTACTTC.

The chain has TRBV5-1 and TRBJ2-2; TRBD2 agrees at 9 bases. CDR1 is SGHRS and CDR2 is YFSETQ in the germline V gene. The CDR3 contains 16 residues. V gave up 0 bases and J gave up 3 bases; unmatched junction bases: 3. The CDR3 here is CASSLDASGDTGELFF. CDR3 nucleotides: TGCGCCAGCAGCTTGGATGCTAGCGGGGACACCGGGGAGCTGTTTTTT.

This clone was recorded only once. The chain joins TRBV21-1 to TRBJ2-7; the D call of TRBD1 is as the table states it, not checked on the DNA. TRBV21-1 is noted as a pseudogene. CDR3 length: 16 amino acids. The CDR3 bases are TGTGCCAGCAGCAGATCACCGGGACAGGGGGCCAACGAGCAGTACTTC. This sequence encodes CASSRSPGQGANEQYF.

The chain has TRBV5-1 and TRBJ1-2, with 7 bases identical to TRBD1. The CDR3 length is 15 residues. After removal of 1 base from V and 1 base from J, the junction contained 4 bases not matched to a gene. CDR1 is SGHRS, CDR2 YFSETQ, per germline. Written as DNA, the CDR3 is TGCGCCAGCAGCTTGAGGTCAGGGGGTAACTATGGCTACACCTTC. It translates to CASSLRSGGNYGYTF. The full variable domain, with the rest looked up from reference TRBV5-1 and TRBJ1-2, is KAGVTQTPRYLIKTRGQQVTLSCSPISGHRSVSWYQQTPGQGLQFLFEYFSETQRNKGNFPGRFSGRQFSNSRSEMNVSTLELGDSALYLCASSLRSGGNYGYTFGSGTRLTVV.

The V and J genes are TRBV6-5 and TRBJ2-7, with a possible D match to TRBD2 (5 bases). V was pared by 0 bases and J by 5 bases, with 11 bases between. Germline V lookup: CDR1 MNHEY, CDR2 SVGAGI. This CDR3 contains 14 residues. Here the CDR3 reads CASSYSEGRHEQYF. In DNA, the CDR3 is TGTGCCAGCAGTTACTCCGAGGGTCGGCACGAGCAGTACTTC.

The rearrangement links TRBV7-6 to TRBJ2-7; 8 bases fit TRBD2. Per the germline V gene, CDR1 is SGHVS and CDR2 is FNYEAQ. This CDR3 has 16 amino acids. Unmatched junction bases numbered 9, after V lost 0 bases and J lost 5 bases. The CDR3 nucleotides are TGTGCCAGCAGCTTAGCGCCGGGACTAGGGGCCAACGAGCAGTACTTC. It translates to CASSLAPGLGANEQYF.

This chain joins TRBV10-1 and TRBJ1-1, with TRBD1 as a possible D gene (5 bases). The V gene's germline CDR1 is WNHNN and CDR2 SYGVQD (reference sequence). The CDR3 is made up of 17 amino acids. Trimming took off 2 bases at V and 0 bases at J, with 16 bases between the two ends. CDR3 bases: TGCGCCAGCAGTGAGGCAGGGCTGCCAAAATTGAACACTGAAGCTTTCTTT. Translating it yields CASSEAGLPKLNTEAFF.

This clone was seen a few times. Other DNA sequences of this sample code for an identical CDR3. This chain's CDR3 is CASSLDGTYEQYF. CDR3 sequence (DNA): TGCGCCAGCAGCTTGGACGGAACCTACGAGCAGTACTTC. The V gene is TRBV5-1, the J gene TRBJ2-7; unclear D gene. V was trimmed by 0 bases and J by 2 bases, leaving 6 bases between them. Germline CDR1 SGHRS, CDR2 YFSETQ. CDR3 length equals 13 residues.

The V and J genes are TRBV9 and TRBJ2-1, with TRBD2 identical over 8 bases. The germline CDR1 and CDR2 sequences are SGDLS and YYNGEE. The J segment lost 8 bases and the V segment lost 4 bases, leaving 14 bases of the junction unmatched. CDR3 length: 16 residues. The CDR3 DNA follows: TGTGCCAGCAGCCCTCTAGGGGCAGCGGGAGTTGATGAGCAGTTCTTC. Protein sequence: CASSPLGAAGVDEQFF.

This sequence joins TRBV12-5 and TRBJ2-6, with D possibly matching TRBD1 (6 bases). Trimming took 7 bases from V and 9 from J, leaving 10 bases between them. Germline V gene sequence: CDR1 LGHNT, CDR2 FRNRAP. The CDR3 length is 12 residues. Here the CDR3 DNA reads TGTGCTAGTGCCCGGGACAACAACGTCCTGACTTTC. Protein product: CASARDNNVLTF.

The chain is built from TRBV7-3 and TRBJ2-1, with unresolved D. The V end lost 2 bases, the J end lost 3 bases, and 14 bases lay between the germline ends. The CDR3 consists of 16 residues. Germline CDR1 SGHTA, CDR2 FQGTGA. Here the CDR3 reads CASSLFYPPYYNEQFF. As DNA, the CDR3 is TGTGCCAGCAGCTTATTCTACCCCCCTTACTACAATGAGCAGTTCTTC.

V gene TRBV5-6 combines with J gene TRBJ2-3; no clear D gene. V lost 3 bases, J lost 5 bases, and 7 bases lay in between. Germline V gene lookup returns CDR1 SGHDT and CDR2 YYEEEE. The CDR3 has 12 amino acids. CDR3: CASSSGLDTQYF. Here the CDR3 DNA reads TGTGCCAGCAGCTCTGGATTAGATACGCAGTATTTT.

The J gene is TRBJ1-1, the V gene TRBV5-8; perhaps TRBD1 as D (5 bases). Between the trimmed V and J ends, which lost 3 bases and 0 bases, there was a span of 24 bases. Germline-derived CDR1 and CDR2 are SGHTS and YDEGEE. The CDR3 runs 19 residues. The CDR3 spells CASSWGPGRSSYLNTEAFF. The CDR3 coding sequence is TGTGCCAGCAGCTGGGGCCCGGGACGGTCTTCTTATCTGAACACTGAAGCTTTCTTT.

DNA for the CDR3: TGTGCCTGGAGTGCCAGGGGAGCGATCAATGAAAAACTGTTTTTT. Residues: CAWSARGAINEKLFF. The chain combines TRBV30 with TRBJ1-4, with D tentatively TRBD1 (6 bases). Looked up from germline, CDR1 is GTSNPN and CDR2 is SVGIG (reference sequence). The V end lost 1 base, the J end lost 5 bases, and 14 bases lay between the germline ends. This CDR3 is 15 amino acids long.

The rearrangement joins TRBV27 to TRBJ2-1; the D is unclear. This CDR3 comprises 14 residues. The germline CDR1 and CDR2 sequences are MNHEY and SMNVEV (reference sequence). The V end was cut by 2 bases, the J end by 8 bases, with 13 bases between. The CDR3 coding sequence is TGTGCCAGCAGTTTAAGCGTCAAGGTTCATGAGCAGTTCTTC. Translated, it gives CASSLSVKVHEQFF.